This TCR beta chain is drawn from a study of patients with pleural tuberculosis (dated by TCRdb to 2013 to 2016). This clonotype is medium-sized (0.01 to 0.1%). What antigen it recognizes has not been identified. Per-base quality was not reported, and no clone a single base away is much larger than it. Based on the germline V gene, the CDR1 and CDR2 sequences are MNHNS and SASEGT. Between the V and J ends, shortened by 5 bases and 6 bases respectively, the junction contains 16 bases. The CDR3 sequence holds 14 residues, the cysteine and phenylalanine included. The entry retains the CDR3 DNA only, 42 bases that are in frame from base 1. This sample was sequenced with an Illumina Genome Analyzer IIx. TCRdb's own reprocessing of the public reads used fastp at Q25 and MiXCR and kept productive beta chains. Each CDR3 protein gets just one entry, which takes the most common genes and DNA from the rows behind it. The sample table contains 29,000 or so distinct CDR3 sequences; only one count was recorded for roughly 18% of them. The ten largest account for 3.5% of the sample.

The sample taken for sequencing was peripheral blood. The sequence links TRBV6-1 to TRBJ1-2, and possibly TRBD1, on 6 matching bases. This clonotype was sampled from a human donor with pleural tuberculosis. The sequenced DNA: TGTGCCAGCAGTTCATTTTCGGGGGCTGATGGCTACACCTTC. It codes for CASSSFSGADGYTF.